Listed here are 32 T cell receptor beta chains from one sample, sequenced in a study of cytomegalovirus exposure and HLA in healthy donors. The PCR contained 60 Vbeta and 13 Jbeta primers. Generated by immunoSEQ multiplex PCR, the TCRdb table keeps only in-frame clones and is missing some. The sample gives around 200,000 clones, around 79% of which show up once; 1.5% to 2% is in the top ten. The sequenced sample consisted of PBMCs. These receptors all come from a woman aged 18-29 years in good health and CMV-seronegative.

This CDR3 is CASPGSLAGPTSYEQYF. The CDR3 region has the DNA TGTGCCAGCCCCGGTTCCCTAGCGGGTCCTACCTCCTACGAGCAGTACTTC. The J gene is TRBJ2-7, the V gene TRBV7-8; 8 nucleotides line up with TRBD2. The junction had 15 bases not matched to a gene; V was cut back by 8 bases and J by 0 bases. CDR1 SGHVS and CDR2 FQNEAQ come from the germline V gene. This CDR3 region has 17 residues.

The chain recombines TRBV14 with TRBJ1-2; D not resolved. Germline assignment: CDR1 SGHDN and CDR2 FVKESK. This CDR3 contains 13 residues. V lost 1 base to trimming and J lost 5 bases, with 8 bases between them. This CDR3 reads CASSQGNSYGYTF. In DNA, the CDR3 is TGTGCCAGCAGCCAAGGAAACAGTTATGGCTACACCTTC.

The chain employs TRBV28 and TRBJ1-6, with D possibly matching TRBD1 (5 bases). The germline gives CDR1 MDHEN, CDR2 SYDVKM. This CDR3 comprises 12 residues. V lost 3 bases and J 15 bases, leaving 12 bases between the germline ends. The CDR3 spells CASSLGTANLHF. CDR3 nucleotides: TGTGCCAGCAGTTTGGGGACTGCCAACCTCCACTTT. Based on the CDR3 plus reference TRBV28 and TRBJ1-6, the full variable domain is DVKVTQSSRYLVKRTGEKVFLECVQDMDHENMFWYRQDPGLGLRLIYFSYDVKMKEKGDIPEGYSVSREKKERFSLILESASTNQTSMYLCASSLGTANLHFGNGTRLTVT.

The V call is TRBV9, the J call TRBJ1-1; TRBD1 matches at 7 bases. Germline-derived CDR1 and CDR2 are SGDLS and YYNGEE. The junction had 4 bases not matched to a gene; V was cut back by 5 bases and J by 0 bases. The CDR3 contains 14 residues. CDR3: CASSHTGVNTEAFF. The CDR3 coding sequence is TGTGCCAGCAGTCATACAGGGGTGAACACTGAAGCTTTCTTT.

The gene calls are TRBV27 and TRBJ1-2; TRBD1 agrees at 9 bases. Germline V gene lookup returns CDR1 MNHEY and CDR2 SMNVEV (reference sequence). The V gene end was trimmed by 5 bases and the J gene end by 6 bases; junction bases not matched to a gene: 10. The CDR3 consists of 15 residues. This chain's CDR3 is CASSDRDRVPDGYTF. For the CDR3, the DNA is TGTGCCAGCAGTGACCGGGACAGGGTACCGGATGGCTACACCTTC.

This clone occurred once. This chain connects TRBV5-1 to TRBJ1-2; D remains unclear. The CDR3 has 16 amino acids. Germline V gene sequence: CDR1 SGHRS, CDR2 YFSETQ. Trimming left V 0 bases short and J 6 bases short, with 18 bases between. The chain's CDR3 is CASSLVVGRQRDGYTF. The CDR3 bases are TGCGCCAGCAGCTTGGTGGTAGGGCGCCAGAGGGATGGCTACACCTTC.

This chain joins TRBV6-5 and TRBJ1-1; D is perhaps TRBD1 (5 bases). V lost 6 bases and J lost 0, with 14 bases in between. The germline CDR1 and CDR2 sequences are MNHEY and SVGAGI. The CDR3 spans 15 residues. The CDR3: CASRPRQILNTEAFF. The CDR3 DNA follows: TGTGCCAGCAGACCCCGACAGATCCTGAACACTGAAGCTTTCTTT.

The chain couples TRBV7-8 to TRBJ2-5; 9 nucleotides agree with TRBD2. The CDR3 sequence is 17 residues long. The germline V gene encodes CDR1 SGHVS and CDR2 FQNEAQ. Trimming removed 2 bases from V and 5 bases from J; junction bases left unmatched: 12. The CDR3 DNA is TGTGCCAGCAGCTTAACCCAGCGGGGGGCTTCCGAGGAGACCCAGTACTTC. Amino acids: CASSLTQRGASEETQYF.

This clone was picked up one time. V gene TRBV19 combines with J gene TRBJ1-2, with D uncertain. Trimming removed 3 bases at V and 13 bases at J, with 18 bases between. Germline-derived CDR1 and CDR2 are LNHDA and SQIVND (reference sequence). This CDR3 is built from 13 residues. The CDR3 region is CASSIAPAIGFTF. The DNA of the CDR3 is TGTGCCAGTAGTATTGCCCCGGCCATCGGGTTCACCTTC.

The chain has TRBV5-5 and TRBJ2-7; 8 bases fit TRBD1. Losses at the gene ends were 2 bases for V and 5 bases for J; bases not matched to a gene: 12. The V gene's germline CDR1 is SGHKS and CDR2 YYEKEE (reference sequence). The CDR3 runs 16 residues. The CDR3 region is CASSLRPDRVINEQYF. DNA for the CDR3: TGTGCCAGCAGCTTAAGACCGGACAGGGTCATCAACGAGCAGTACTTC.

This rearrangement joins TRBV15 to TRBJ1-5; tentatively, D is TRBD1 (5 bases). The CDR3 has 16 amino acids. The germline V and J ends were trimmed by 1 base and 0 bases, with 10 bases remaining between them. CDR1 is LNHNV, CDR2 YYDKDF, per germline (reference sequence). CDR3 in DNA: TGTGCCACCAGCAGAGCGGGGGGTAGTAGCAATCAGCCCCAGCATTTT. Its protein product is CATSRAGGSSNQPQHF.

CDR3 region: CASSLAWGAKGVYGYTF. The CDR3 DNA follows: TGTGCCAGCAGCTTAGCGTGGGGAGCGAAGGGTGTCTATGGCTACACCTTC. The chain combines TRBV7-6 with TRBJ1-2; D not certain. Germline-derived CDR1 and CDR2 are SGHVS and FNYEAQ. This CDR3 contains 17 residues. Trimming cost V 0 bases and J 4 bases, with 18 bases left between them.

The chain employs TRBV20-1 and TRBJ2-3; D perhaps matches TRBD2 (6 bases). This CDR3 spans 11 amino acids. CDR1 and CDR2 (germline): DFQATT, SNEGSKA (reference sequence). V was trimmed by 7 bases and J by 10 bases, leaving 15 bases between them. CDR3 protein: CSGGDWVAQYF. CDR3 sequence (DNA): TGCAGTGGGGGGGATTGGGTGGCGCAGTATTTT.

V and J are TRBV29-1 and TRBJ1-1, with no clear D. V lost 0 bases and J lost 3, with 14 bases in between. Germline lookup yields CDR1 SQVTM and CDR2 ANQGSEA. This CDR3 region has 15 residues. CDR3 DNA: TGCAGCGTTGAAGAAGCTGGAGAGGTCTACACTGAAGCTTTCTTT. Translating it yields CSVEEAGEVYTEAFF.

The V call is TRBV28, the J call TRBJ2-2, with D unclear. Germline V CDR1 and CDR2: MDHEN, SYDVKM. Trimming pared 6 bases from V and 5 bases from J, leaving 4 bases between. The length of the CDR3 is 11 residues. The DNA of the CDR3 is TGTGCCAGCAGCCCTACCGGGGAGCTGTTTTTT. The encoded protein is CASSPTGELFF. Together with reference TRBV28 and TRBJ2-2, the CDR3 gives the full variable domain: DVKVTQSSRYLVKRTGEKVFLECVQDMDHENMFWYRQDPGLGLRLIYFSYDVKMKEKGDIPEGYSVSREKKERFSLILESASTNQTSMYLCASSPTGELFFGEGSRLTVL.

The gene calls are TRBV5-1 and TRBJ1-1; unclear D gene. The germline gives CDR1 SGHRS, CDR2 YFSETQ. This CDR3 comprises 14 residues. The V end lost 1 base, the J end lost 1 base, and 8 bases lay between the germline ends. CDR3 DNA: TGCGCCAGCAGCTTGACAGAGACGAACACTGAAGCTTTCTTT. Protein: CASSLTETNTEAFF.

The genes are TRBV5-1 and TRBJ2-7; D is unclear. The CDR3 totals 14 residues. Trimming shortened V by 4 bases and J by 0 bases, and 11 bases separated the two germline ends. The germline CDR1 and CDR2 sequences are SGHRS and YFSETQ. CDR3 residues: CASSKSSVSYEQYF. DNA for the CDR3: TGCGCCAGCAGCAAGTCTTCAGTCTCCTACGAGCAGTACTTC.

The chain's CDR3 is CASRLQQGPNEKLFF. CDR3 in DNA: TGTGCCAGCAGGTTACAACAGGGTCCTAATGAAAAACTGTTTTTT. The rearrangement links TRBV6-5 to TRBJ1-4, with TRBD1 as a possible D gene (6 bases). This CDR3 contains 15 residues. Germline loops: CDR1 MNHEY, CDR2 SVGAGI. With 6 bases removed from V and 3 bases from J, the gap between germline ends came to 14 bases.

The rearrangement uses TRBV4-1 and TRBJ2-4, with 9 nucleotides matching TRBD2. Germline V gene lookup returns CDR1 MGHRA and CDR2 YSYEKL. This CDR3 is 17 amino acids long. J lost 8 bases, V lost 0 bases, and 11 bases had no gene match. The CDR3 sequence is CASSQDVAGGPGDIQYF. In nucleotides, the CDR3 is TGCGCCAGCAGCCAAGATGTGGCGGGGGGGCCTGGGGACATTCAGTACTTC.

This clone occurred once. The chain links TRBV30 to TRBJ1-3; TRBD1 might be the D (5 bases). Germline-derived CDR1 and CDR2 are GTSNPN and SVGIG (reference sequence). V lost 2 bases to trimming and J lost 2 bases, with 10 bases between them. CDR3 length equals 14 residues. The CDR3 sequence is CAWSRGSPGNTIYF. CDR3 sequence (DNA): TGTGCCTGGAGTAGGGGAAGCCCTGGAAACACCATATATTTT.

The rearrangement joins TRBV5-1 to TRBJ2-7; TRBD1 agrees at 7 bases. With V trimmed by 0 bases and J by 0 bases, 6 bases remained unmatched. Germline CDR1 SGHRS, CDR2 YFSETQ. The length of the CDR3 is 16 residues. In nucleotides, the CDR3 is TGCGCCAGCAGCTTGGCCCTGACAGGGTACTCCTACGAGCAGTACTTC. Translation: CASSLALTGYSYEQYF.

The chain carries TRBV27 and TRBJ2-2; the D is unclear. Germline loops: CDR1 MNHEY, CDR2 SMNVEV (reference sequence). The CDR3 loop spans 15 amino acids. V was trimmed by 2 bases and J by 4 bases, leaving 11 bases between them. In DNA form, the CDR3 reads TGTGCCAGCAGTTTAATTGGGTCGGGCACCGGGGAGCTGTTTTTT. Encoded protein: CASSLIGSGTGELFF.

This chain connects TRBV6-5 to TRBJ2-1, with D maybe TRBD1 (6 bases). Germline CDR1 MNHEY, CDR2 SVGAGI. The CDR3 is 11 amino acids. V lost 7 bases and J lost 10, with 11 bases in between. The CDR3 DNA reads TGTGCCAGCACCAGGGGTGAGGAGCAGTTCTTC. This translates into CASTRGEEQFF.

The rearrangement joins TRBV10-3 to TRBJ2-7; D might be TRBD1 (6 bases). Between the trimmed V and J ends, which lost 10 bases and 0 bases, there was a span of 13 bases. The germline CDR1 and CDR2 sequences are ENHRY and SYGVKD. CDR3 length equals 13 residues. The CDR3 sequence is CASRQVDSYEQYF. DNA of the CDR3: TGTGCCAGTAGACAGGTTGACTCCTACGAGCAGTACTTC.

The chain combines TRBV15 with TRBJ2-1; D is unresolved. The CDR3 is made up of 11 amino acids. The germline V gene has CDR1 LNHNV and CDR2 YYDKDF (reference sequence). Trimming removed 1 base from V and 9 bases from J, with 4 bases in between. CDR3 nucleotides: TGTGCCACCAGCAGAGGTCGTGAGCAGTTCTTC. Its translation is CATSRGREQFF.

In nucleotides, the CDR3 is TGTGCCAGCAGCCTAGGGACACGCTATGGCTACACCTTC. Translation gives CASSLGTRYGYTF. The rearrangement joins TRBV7-8 to TRBJ1-2, with TRBD1 as a possible D gene (6 bases). CDR3 length equals 13 residues. CDR1 is SGHVS, CDR2 FQNEAQ, per germline. The V and J ends lost 5 bases and 4 bases respectively, with 11 bases between them.

The chain couples TRBV2 to TRBJ1-5, with D possibly TRBD1 on 5 matching bases. Germline assignment: CDR1 SNHLY and CDR2 FYNNEI. The CDR3 has 14 residues. Trimming removed 6 bases from V and 7 bases from J, with 16 bases in between. The CDR3 loop is CASREQVKGQPQHF. CDR3 bases: TGTGCCAGCAGGGAACAGGTGAAGGGGCAGCCCCAGCATTTT. The full variable domain, completed using reference TRBV2 and TRBJ1-5, is EPEVTQTPSHQVTQMGQEVILRCVPISNHLYFYWYRQILGQKVEFLVSFYNNEISEKSEIFDDQFSVERPDGSNFTLKIRSTKLEDSAMYFCASREQVKGQPQHFGDGTRLSIL.

The genes are TRBV27 and TRBJ2-3; 12 bases match TRBD2. V trimming: 5 bases; J trimming: 2 bases; junction bases outside the gene matches: 8. CDR1 is MNHEY and CDR2 is SMNVEV in the germline V gene (reference sequence). The CDR3 length is 17 residues. The CDR3 sequence is CASSLGTSGQLTDTQYF. CDR3 nucleotide sequence: TGTGCCAGCAGTCTCGGGACTAGCGGGCAACTCACAGATACGCAGTATTTT.

The rearrangement joins TRBV5-4 to TRBJ2-3; tentative D call: TRBD1 (6 bases). This CDR3 has 14 amino acids. The germline gives CDR1 SGHNT, CDR2 YYREEE (reference sequence). V lost 3 bases to trimming and J lost 4 bases, with 12 bases between them. CDR3 protein: CASSSPRGADTQYF. In DNA form, the CDR3 reads TGTGCCAGCAGCTCCCCCAGGGGCGCAGATACGCAGTATTTT.

This chain links TRBV18 with TRBJ2-1; TRBD2 matches at 11 bases. In germline, CDR1 is KGHSH, CDR2 LQKENI. The J segment lost 3 bases and the V segment lost 2 bases, leaving 9 bases of the junction unmatched. The CDR3 has 18 amino acids. The CDR3 coding sequence is TGTGCCAGCTCACCAACCCTGACTAGCGGGACAAACTACAATGAGCAGTTCTTC. This gives the protein CASSPTLTSGTNYNEQFF.

The rearrangement uses TRBV5-1 and TRBJ2-7, with D perhaps TRBD1 (6 bases). CDR3 length: 15 amino acids. Trimming took 4 bases from V and 0 from J, leaving 14 bases between them. Germline V lookup: CDR1 SGHRS, CDR2 YFSETQ. CDR3 coding DNA: TGCGCCAGCAGCCATACAGGGACGAGCTCCTACGAGCAGTACTTC. It is translated as CASSHTGTSSYEQYF. The full variable domain, its missing parts supplied by reference TRBV5-1 and TRBJ2-7, is KAGVTQTPRYLIKTRGQQVTLSCSPISGHRSVSWYQQTPGQGLQFLFEYFSETQRNKGNFPGRFSGRQFSNSRSEMNVSTLELGDSALYLCASSHTGTSSYEQYFGPGTRLTVT.

In regard to this clone: In the same sample, other DNA sequences code for this CDR3. The chain joins TRBV7-8 to TRBJ1-5; 7 nucleotides align to TRBD1. Germline-derived CDR1 and CDR2 are SGHVS and FQNEAQ. This CDR3 has 14 residues. Trimming removed 4 bases from V and 3 bases from J; junction bases left unmatched: 3. CDR3 bases: TGTGCCAGCAGCTCCGGGACAGTCAATCAGCCCCAGCATTTT. This encodes CASSSGTVNQPQHF.